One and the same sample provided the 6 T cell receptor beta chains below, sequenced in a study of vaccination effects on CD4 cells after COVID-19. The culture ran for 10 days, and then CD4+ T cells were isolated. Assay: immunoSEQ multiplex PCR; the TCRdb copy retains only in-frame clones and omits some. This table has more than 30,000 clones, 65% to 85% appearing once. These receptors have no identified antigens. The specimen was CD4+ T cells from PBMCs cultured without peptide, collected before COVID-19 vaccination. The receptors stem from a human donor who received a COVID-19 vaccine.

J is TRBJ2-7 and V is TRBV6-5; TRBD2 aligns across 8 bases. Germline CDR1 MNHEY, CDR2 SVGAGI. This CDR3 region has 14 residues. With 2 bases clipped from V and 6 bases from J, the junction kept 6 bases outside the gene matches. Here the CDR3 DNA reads TGTGCCAGCAGTTACGTAGCGGGGCCCCCCGAGCAGTACTTC. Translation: CASSYVAGPPEQYF.

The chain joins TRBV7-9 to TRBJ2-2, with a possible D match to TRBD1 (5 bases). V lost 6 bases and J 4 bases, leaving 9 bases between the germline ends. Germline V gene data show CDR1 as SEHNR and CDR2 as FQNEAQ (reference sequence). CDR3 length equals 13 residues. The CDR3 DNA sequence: TGTGCCAGCAGTCAAAGGGGCACCGGGGAGCTGTTTTTT. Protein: CASSQRGTGELFF.

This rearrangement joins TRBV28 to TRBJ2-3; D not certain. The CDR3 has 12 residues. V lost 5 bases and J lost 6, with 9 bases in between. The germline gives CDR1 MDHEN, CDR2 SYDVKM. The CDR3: CASSLLTDTQYF. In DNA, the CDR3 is TGTGCCAGCAGTCTATTGACCGATACGCAGTATTTT.

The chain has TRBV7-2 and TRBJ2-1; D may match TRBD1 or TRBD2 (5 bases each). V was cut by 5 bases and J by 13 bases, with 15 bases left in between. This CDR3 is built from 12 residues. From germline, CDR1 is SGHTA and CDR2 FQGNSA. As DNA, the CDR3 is TGTGCCAGCAGCCCTACCGGGACCAGCCAGTTCTTC. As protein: CASSPTGTSQFF.

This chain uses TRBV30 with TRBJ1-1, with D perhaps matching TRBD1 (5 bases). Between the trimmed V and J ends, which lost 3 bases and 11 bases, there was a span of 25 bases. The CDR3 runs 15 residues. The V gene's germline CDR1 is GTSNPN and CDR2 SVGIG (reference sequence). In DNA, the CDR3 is TGTGCCTGGAGGGCGCGGGGGTTGTGGGGTCGAGAGGCTTTCTTT. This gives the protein CAWRARGLWGREAFF.

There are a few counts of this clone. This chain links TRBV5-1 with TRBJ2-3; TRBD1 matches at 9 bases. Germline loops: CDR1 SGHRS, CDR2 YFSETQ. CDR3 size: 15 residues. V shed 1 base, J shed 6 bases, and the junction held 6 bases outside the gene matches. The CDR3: CASSLTGGTGDTQYF. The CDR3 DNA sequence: TGCGCCAGCAGCTTGACAGGGGGCACTGGGGATACGCAGTATTTT. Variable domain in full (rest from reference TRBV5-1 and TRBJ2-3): KAGVTQTPRYLIKTRGQQVTLSCSPISGHRSVSWYQQTPGQGLQFLFEYFSETQRNKGNFPGRFSGRQFSNSRSEMNVSTLELGDSALYLCASSLTGGTGDTQYFGPGTRLTVL.